This T cell receptor (beta chain) was retrieved from a study of PD-1 blockade in classical Hodgkin lymphoma. Germline lookup yields CDR1 SGHRS and CDR2 YFSETQ. The CDR3 loop spans 15 amino acids. The V gene end was trimmed by 5 bases and the J gene end by 2 bases; junction bases not matched to a gene: 9. The assay was immunoSEQ multiplex PCR, and TCRdb's table has in-frame clones only and misses some. The data show more than 45,000 clones, around 78% seen once. Comment on this clone: Its target is not known.

Relapse was seen in all patients after autologous stem cell transplantation, and brentuximab vedotin exposure was variable. Best response was recorded as complete response, partial response or progressive disease. Notes on the study in general: Only CD4+ TCR diversity, not CD8+, had risen significantly by C4D1. Newly diagnosed patients were said to have less baseline TCR diversity than healthy donors did.

This receptor was taken from a human donor with classical Hodgkin lymphoma. The source material was peripheral blood mononuclear cells (PBMCs), sampled before the second cycle of nivolumab. V and J are TRBV5-1 and TRBJ2-7; 8 bases map to TRBD2. As DNA, the CDR3 is TGCGCCAGCAGTTCCGGGAGGGACCCTACCTACGAGCAGTACTTC. Translation: CASSSGRDPTYEQYF. Looking up the rest from reference TRBV5-1 and TRBJ2-7 gives the full variable domain: KAGVTQTPRYLIKTRGQQVTLSCSPISGHRSVSWYQQTPGQGLQFLFEYFSETQRNKGNFPGRFSGRQFSNSRSEMNVSTLELGDSALYLCASSSGRDPTYEQYFGPGTRLTVT.